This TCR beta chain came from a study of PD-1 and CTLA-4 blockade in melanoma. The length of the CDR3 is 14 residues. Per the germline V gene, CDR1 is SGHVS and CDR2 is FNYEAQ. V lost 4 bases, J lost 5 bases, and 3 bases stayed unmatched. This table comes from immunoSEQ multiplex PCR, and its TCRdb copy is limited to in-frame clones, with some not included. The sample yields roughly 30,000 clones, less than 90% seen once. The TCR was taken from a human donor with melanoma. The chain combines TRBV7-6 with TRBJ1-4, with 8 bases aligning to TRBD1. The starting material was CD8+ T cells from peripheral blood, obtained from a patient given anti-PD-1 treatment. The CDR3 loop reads CASSSGQGNEKLFF. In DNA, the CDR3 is TGTGCCAGCAGCTCTGGACAGGGAAATGAAAAACTGTTTTTT.